Sequencing of this T cell receptor (beta chain) was carried out in a study of human T cells and chemical hapten exposure. Study-wide context: Patients' scalps got diphenylcyclopropenone weekly throughout the approximately 25-week study. Minor volume differences among pooled libraries chiefly drove per-sample TCR yield variation. Alopecia areata, totalis or universalis affected patients who were mostly female. Study-level findings and limits: Among expanded TCRs, significantly more large CDR3 similarity clusters formed than among controls.

The time point: pre-sensitization, week 0. As to treatment: therapeutic diphenylcyclopropenone sensitization with weekly scalp DPC. The germline V and J ends were trimmed by 3 bases and 3 bases, with 9 bases remaining between them. Germline CDR1 SGHDT, CDR2 YYEEEE. This CDR3 contains 13 residues. The table lists this clonotype with a few counts. The antigen remains undetermined. TCRdb reprocessed the RACE reads with MiXCR, giving one entry per CDR3 protein. The sample yields about 350,000 distinct CDR3 sequences, 5% to 6.5% seen once. Sequencing used whole blood, obtained in connection with sensitization to the hapten diphenylcyclopropenone (DPC). The clonotype originates from a woman in her late teens or twenties with alopecia areata. Some clones in this sample may be carry-over from other donors' samples. J is TRBJ1-2 and V is TRBV5-6; D is uncertain. The CDR3 region has the DNA TGTGCCAGCAGCTCCCAGGAGGACTATGGCTACACCTTC. It encodes CASSSQEDYGYTF.